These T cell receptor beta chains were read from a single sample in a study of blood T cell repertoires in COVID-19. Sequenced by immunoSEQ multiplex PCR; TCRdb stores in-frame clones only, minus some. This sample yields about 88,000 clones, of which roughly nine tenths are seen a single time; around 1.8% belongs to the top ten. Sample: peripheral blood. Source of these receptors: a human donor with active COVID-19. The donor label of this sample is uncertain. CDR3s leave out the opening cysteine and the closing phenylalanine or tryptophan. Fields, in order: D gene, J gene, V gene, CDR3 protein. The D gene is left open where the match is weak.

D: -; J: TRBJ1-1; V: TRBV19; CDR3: ASSIGRISNREEAF
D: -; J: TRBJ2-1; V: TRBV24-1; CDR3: ATLGGGNEQF
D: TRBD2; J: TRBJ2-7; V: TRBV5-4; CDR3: ASSSGGVFYEQY
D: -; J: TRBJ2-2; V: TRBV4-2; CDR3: ASSPAPGSNTGELF
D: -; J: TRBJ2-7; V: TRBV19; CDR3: ASRDLSSGSYEQY
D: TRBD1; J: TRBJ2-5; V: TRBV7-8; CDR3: ASSSNTGAGETQY
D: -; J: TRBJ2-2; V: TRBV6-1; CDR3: ASSEAGHTADTGELF
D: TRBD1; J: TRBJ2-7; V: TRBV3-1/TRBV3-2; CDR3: ASSPPPDRVGYEQY
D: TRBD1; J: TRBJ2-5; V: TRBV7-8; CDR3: ASSLVGLQGAGQETQY
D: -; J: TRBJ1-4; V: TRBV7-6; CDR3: ASRAYNEKLF
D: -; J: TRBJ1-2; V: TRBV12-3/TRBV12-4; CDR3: ASSSGTYYGYT
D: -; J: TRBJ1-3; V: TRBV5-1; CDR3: ASSLSTGNTIY
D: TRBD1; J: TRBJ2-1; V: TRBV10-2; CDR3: ASSEYPGQGDNEQF
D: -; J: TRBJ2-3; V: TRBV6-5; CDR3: ASTGQITDTQY
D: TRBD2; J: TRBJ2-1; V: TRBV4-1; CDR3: ASSQGGGERKEQF
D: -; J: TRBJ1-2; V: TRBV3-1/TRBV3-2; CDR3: ASSQGPLYGYT
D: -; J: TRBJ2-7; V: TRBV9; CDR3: ASSPDTGVFEQY